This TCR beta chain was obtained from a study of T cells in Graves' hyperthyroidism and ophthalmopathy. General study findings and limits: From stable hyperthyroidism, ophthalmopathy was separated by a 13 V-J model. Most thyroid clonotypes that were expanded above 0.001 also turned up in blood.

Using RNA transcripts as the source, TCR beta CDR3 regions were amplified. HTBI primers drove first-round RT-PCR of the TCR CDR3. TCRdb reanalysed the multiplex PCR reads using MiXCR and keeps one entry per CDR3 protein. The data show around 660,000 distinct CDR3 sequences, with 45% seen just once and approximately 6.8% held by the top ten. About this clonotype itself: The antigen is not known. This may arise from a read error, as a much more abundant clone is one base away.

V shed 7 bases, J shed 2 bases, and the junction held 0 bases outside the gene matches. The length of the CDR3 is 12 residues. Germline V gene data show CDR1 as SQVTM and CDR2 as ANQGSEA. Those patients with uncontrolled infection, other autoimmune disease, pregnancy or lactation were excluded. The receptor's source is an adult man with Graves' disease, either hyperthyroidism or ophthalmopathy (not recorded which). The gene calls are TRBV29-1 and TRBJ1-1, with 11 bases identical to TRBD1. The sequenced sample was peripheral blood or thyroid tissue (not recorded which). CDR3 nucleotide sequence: TGCAGCGGGACAGGGGGCAACACTGAAGCTTTCTTT. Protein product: CSGTGGNTEAFF.